This TCR beta chain was retrieved from a study of blood T cell repertoires in COVID-19. Whole-study context: PBMCs, B-cell-depleted T cells, or T cells were the source of the cDNA or gDNA that made up the material.

Repertoires were generated with immunoSEQ multiplex PCR, while TCRdb's copy carries only in-frame clones and drops some. Counted here are hundreds of thousands of clones, roughly 87% occurring once; the ten biggest clones make up roughly 2%. The specimen sequenced was PBMCs or T cells enriched from blood (not recorded which). This clonotype originated in a woman in her thirties or forties with acute COVID-19.

In DNA form, the CDR3 reads TGTGCCAGCAGCCCGCCGGGACTAGCGGGGCATACAGATACGCAGTATTTT. Translated: CASSPPGLAGHTDTQYF. This chain connects TRBV5-4 to TRBJ2-3; 13 bases fit TRBD2. CDR3 length: 17 residues. Germline lookup yields CDR1 SGHNT and CDR2 YYREEE (reference sequence). V lost 4 bases to trimming and J lost 3 bases; unmatched junction nucleotides: 8.